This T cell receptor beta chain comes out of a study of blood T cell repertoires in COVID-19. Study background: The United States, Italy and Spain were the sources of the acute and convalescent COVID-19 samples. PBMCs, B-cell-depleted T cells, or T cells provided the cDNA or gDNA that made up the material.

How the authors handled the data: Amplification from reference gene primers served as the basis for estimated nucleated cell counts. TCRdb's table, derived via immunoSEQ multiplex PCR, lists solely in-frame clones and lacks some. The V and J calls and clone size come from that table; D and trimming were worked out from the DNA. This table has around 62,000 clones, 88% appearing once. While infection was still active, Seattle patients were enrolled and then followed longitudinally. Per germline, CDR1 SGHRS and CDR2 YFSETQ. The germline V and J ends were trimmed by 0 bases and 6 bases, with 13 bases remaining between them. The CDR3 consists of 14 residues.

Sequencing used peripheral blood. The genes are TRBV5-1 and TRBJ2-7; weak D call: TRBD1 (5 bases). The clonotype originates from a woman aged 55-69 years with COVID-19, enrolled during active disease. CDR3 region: CASSLGAGMGEQYF. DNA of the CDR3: TGCGCCAGCAGCTTGGGGGCAGGGATGGGCGAGCAGTACTTC. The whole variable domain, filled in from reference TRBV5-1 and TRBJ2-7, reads KAGVTQTPRYLIKTRGQQVTLSCSPISGHRSVSWYQQTPGQGLQFLFEYFSETQRNKGNFPGRFSGRQFSNSRSEMNVSTLELGDSALYLCASSLGAGMGEQYFGPGTRLTVT.